This TCR beta chain was observed in a study of blood T cell repertoires in COVID-19. Study as a whole: Collection of acute and convalescent COVID-19 samples took place in the United States, Italy and Spain.

Sequenced by immunoSEQ multiplex PCR; TCRdb stores in-frame clones only, minus some. This table has approximately 230,000 clones, 85% to 90% appearing once. This CDR3 is built from 14 residues. Germline V CDR1 and CDR2: MNHEY, SVGEGT. Deletions cut 6 bases from V and 4 bases from J, with 14 bases between. The receptor's source is an elderly man with acute or convalescent COVID-19. V is TRBV6-2 or TRBV6-3 and J is TRBJ2-3, with D maybe TRBD1 (6 bases). Input material: peripheral blood. This CDR3 reads CASSPVSGADTQYF. CDR3 DNA sequence: TGTGCCAGCAGCCCGGTGTCAGGGGCAGATACGCAGTATTTT.